This is a list of T cell receptor beta chains from one sample in a study of blood T cell repertoires in COVID-19. The protocol was immunoSEQ multiplex PCR, while the TCRdb copy is restricted to in-frame clones and leaves out a portion. The sample lists about 160,000 clones, approximately 87% occurring once. Source material: peripheral blood. Receptors originate from a man of 80 years or more with acute or convalescent COVID-19. The CDR3 runs from the conserved cysteine through the conserved F or W. D genes are given only for firm matches. Only some rows state a clone size, as once, few, many or a class for expanded clones.

TGTGCCAGCAGGCCGGGAGGCGGCTATGGCTACACCTTC | CASRPGGGYGYTF | - | - | TRBJ1-2 | TRBV6-5
TGTGCCAGCTCACCACCGCTTGGGAGCTCCTACGAGCAGTACTTC | CASSPPLGSSYEQYF | - | - | TRBJ2-7 | TRBV18
TGTGCCAGCAGTTTGCGGTGGACAGGGGCCCGGGACATTCAGTACTTC | CASSLRWTGARDIQYF | - | TRBD1 | TRBJ2-4 | TRBV27
TGTGCCAGCAACGGACAGCCTGGGACCGAGCAGTACTTC | CASNGQPGTEQYF | - | - | TRBJ2-7 | TRBV2
TGTGCCAGCAGTTCCCCGGGACTCCTAGGGTTCTACGAGCAGTACTTC | CASSSPGLLGFYEQYF | - | - | TRBJ2-7 | TRBV28
TGCGCCAGCAGTATGGGAGACAAGAACACTGAAGCTTTCTTT | CASSMGDKNTEAFF | - | - | TRBJ1-1 | TRBV5-1
TGTGCCAGCAGCGTGGGACTAGCGGGGGTTAATGAGCAGTTCTTC | CASSVGLAGVNEQFF | - | TRBD2 | TRBJ2-1 | TRBV9
TGTGCCAGCAGCCTACAATTCCCTCCGGGACAGGCTATATCCTTGACCTACGAGCAGTACTTC | CASSLQFPPGQAISLTYEQYF | - | TRBD1 | TRBJ2-7 | TRBV14
TGTGCCAGCAGCCCCGAACAGGGAGGGGGCACTGAAGCTTTCTTT | CASSPEQGGGTEAFF | - | - | TRBJ1-1 | TRBV7-9
TGTGCCAGCAATCTAGCGGGAGTTAACAATGAGCAGTTCTTC | CASNLAGVNNEQFF | once | TRBD2 | TRBJ2-1 | TRBV2
TGCGCCAGCCGGGCCGGGACTAGCGGCCCCTACGAGCAGTACTTC | CASRAGTSGPYEQYF | - | TRBD2 | TRBJ2-7 | TRBV10-1
TGTGCCAGCAGCCAACAGGTCCACTATGGCTACACCTTC | CASSQQVHYGYTF | - | - | TRBJ1-2 | TRBV28
TGTGCCAGCAGCTTAGATTATGGGACAGGGCTGTACTTC | CASSLDYGTGLYF | - | TRBD1 | TRBJ2-7 | TRBV11-2
TGCGCCAGCTGCTCCGACTTCGCAGTGAACACTGAAGCTTTCTTT | CASCSDFAVNTEAFF | - | - | TRBJ1-1 | TRBV4-1
TGTGCCAGCAGCCAAATCCCCGGGACAGGGAGTTTCGGTGGCTACACCTTC | CASSQIPGTGSFGGYTF | - | TRBD1 | TRBJ1-2 | TRBV3-1/TRBV3-2
TGTGCCAGTAGTATCCAGGGGGGATTTTATGGCTACACCTTC | CASSIQGGFYGYTF | - | TRBD1 | TRBJ1-2 | TRBV19
TGTGCCAGCAGACCCGGGACAGGGGGATACGAGCAGTACTTC | CASRPGTGGYEQYF | - | TRBD1 | TRBJ2-7 | TRBV6-5
TGTGCCAGCAGCAAAGGGACTAGCGAGTACAATGAGCAGTTCTTC | CASSKGTSEYNEQFF | - | TRBD2 | TRBJ2-1 | TRBV3-1/TRBV3-2
TGTGCCAGCAGACTACTAGCGGGAGTCCCAGAGACCCAGTACTTC | CASRLLAGVPETQYF | - | TRBD2 | TRBJ2-5 | TRBV27
TGTGCCACCACAGGGGATGTGGACACTGAAGCTTTCTTT | CATTGDVDTEAFF | - | TRBD1 | TRBJ1-1 | TRBV10-3
TGTGCCAGCTCACCCGGTCCGGGACAGGGTTATTCACCCCTCCACTTT | CASSPGPGQGYSPLHF | - | TRBD1 | TRBJ1-6 | TRBV18
TGTGCCAGCAGCTTAGCTCTGGCGGGGGGAAACACCATATATTTT | CASSLALAGGNTIYF | - | - | TRBJ1-3 | TRBV7-2
TGTGCCAGCAGGGGGGCGGGGGAAGGCTATGGCTACACCTTC | CASRGAGEGYGYTF | - | - | TRBJ1-2 | TRBV27
TGTGCCACCAGCCCCCGGACAGGCAAGAATGAGCAGTTCTTC | CATSPRTGKNEQFF | - | TRBD1 | TRBJ2-1 | TRBV15
TGCAGCACTTGGGACACTAATAGCAATCAGCCCCAGCATTTT | CSTWDTNSNQPQHF | - | - | TRBJ1-5 | TRBV29-1
TGTGCCAGTAGTCGGGGACTAGCGCAGACAGATACGCAGTATTTT | CASSRGLAQTDTQYF | once | TRBD2 | TRBJ2-3 | TRBV19
TGTGCCACCAGTGATGAACAGGGCTATGGCTACACCTTC | CATSDEQGYGYTF | - | - | TRBJ1-2 | TRBV24-1
TGTGCCAGCTCACAGGGACAGGGCACCTATGGCTACACCTTC | CASSQGQGTYGYTF | - | TRBD1 | TRBJ1-2 | TRBV18